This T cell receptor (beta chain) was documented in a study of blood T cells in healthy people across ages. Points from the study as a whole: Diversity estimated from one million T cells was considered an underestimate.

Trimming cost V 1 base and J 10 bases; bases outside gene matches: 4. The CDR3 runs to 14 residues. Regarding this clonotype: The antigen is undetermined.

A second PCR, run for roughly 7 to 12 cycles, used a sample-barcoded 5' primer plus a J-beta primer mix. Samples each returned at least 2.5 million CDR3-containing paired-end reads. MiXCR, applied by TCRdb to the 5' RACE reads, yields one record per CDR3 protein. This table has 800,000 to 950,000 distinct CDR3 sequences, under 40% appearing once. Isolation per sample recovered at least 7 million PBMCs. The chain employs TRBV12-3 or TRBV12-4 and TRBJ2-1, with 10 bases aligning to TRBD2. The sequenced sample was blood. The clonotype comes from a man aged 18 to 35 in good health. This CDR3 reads CASSLVSGREEQFF. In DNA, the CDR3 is TGTGCCAGCAGTTTAGTAAGCGGGAGGGAGGAGCAGTTCTTC.